These T cell receptor beta chains were read from a single sample in a study of T-cell reconstitution after alpha-beta-depleted transplantation in children. Using its own MiXCR run on the PCR reads, TCRdb lists one record per CDR3 protein. The profile shows several thousand distinct CDR3 sequences, around 13% of them singletons. The sample here was PBMCs, mostly from graft donor cells, taken 60 days after TCRalphabeta/CD19-depleted stem cell transplant. All receptors derive from a male patient between 5 and 17 years old who had a stem cell transplant for acute lymphoblastic leukemia, so the T cells may come from the graft donor. Each CDR3 is given with its conserved first and last residue.

CAWRILTNSPLHF TRBV30
CASSRWLGVNDEQFF TRBV5-5
CASSPLRDRYYEQYF TRBV18
CASSTRSRGDLTDTQYF TRBV4-1
CASRKGGTGELFF TRBV7-8
CASSLGQGFHNEQFF TRBV13
CAMGPGPPTGRDEKLFF TRBV28
CSVAAWTGRGGSYEQYF TRBV29-1
CASADVSNQPQHF TRBV6-5
CASSSGTGGTYEQYF TRBV7-6
CASSYFPRLAAYNEQFF TRBV6-2/TRBV6-3
CASSYSYAGGDTQYF TRBV6-5
CASSPRMGYEQYF TRBV6-1
CSAINRGPETQYF TRBV20-1
CASSLWRTDTQYF TRBV7-2
CSARAWDQPQHF TRBV20-1
CASSSPSGRRGHNEQFF TRBV5-1
CASSFYLAGRQSEQFF TRBV11-2
CASSPSPTISGSYNSPLHF TRBV11-2
CASSSGQLQGEQYF TRBV18
CASSHRGSTDTQYF TRBV5-6
CASSPSGQGDEKLFF TRBV5-1
CASSTPRTGGYGYTF TRBV6-6
CASSRTGIPPSRQYF TRBV10-1
CASSPTGTSQTQYF TRBV7-8
CASSRLRERPDTQYF TRBV3-1
CASSLRSGGYSPLHF TRBV28
CSVEERTNSWETQYF TRBV29-1
CASSPFTDTQYF TRBV18
CSPGTVETQYF TRBV20-1
CTSSHLGGLAYEQYF TRBV1
CASSLPGNLDNEQFF TRBV28
CASSLWEGTDTQYF TRBV12-3/TRBV12-4
CASSLTGGIQPQHF TRBV7-9
CASSLGAATPRYEQYF TRBV5-4
CASSSGPAATETQYF TRBV11-1
CASSLDREGLTKNIQYF TRBV11-2
CASSRAGVPDTQYF TRBV7-2
CSVKTGGTGNTIYF TRBV29-1
CASSLGGLVPAEQYF TRBV7-2
CSATGIGDTQYF TRBV20-1
CASMNRGLNTEAFF TRBV27
CASSTGLAGETYEQYF TRBV4-3
CASSYQSTGRAYEQYF TRBV7-9
CASSPSTDTQYF TRBV6-2/TRBV6-3
CASSLRGREQFF TRBV12-3/TRBV12-4
CSVVRGLAFNEQFF TRBV29-1
CASSRTANTYNEQFF TRBV6-1
CASSLDQRGLEGTGELFF TRBV5-1
CASSAGHSSDTQYF TRBV10-2
CASSLADTLYF TRBV7-8
CASSPSPRDSLMNTEAFF TRBV5-1
CASSWAGARNEQFF TRBV5-6
CASSPGTGGSYEQYF TRBV18
CASSESGQVNIQYF TRBV25-1